This T cell receptor beta chain was recorded in a study of breast tumors, draining lymph nodes, adjacent tissues. The junction had 3 bases not matched to a gene; V was cut back by 5 bases and J by 5 bases. The germline gives CDR1 SQVTM, CDR2 ANQGSEA. This CDR3 is built from 13 residues. The lymph nodes were axillary draining lymph nodes from breast cancer patients. TCRdb independently ran MiXCR on the multiplex PCR reads; one entry per CDR3 protein. The sample comprises approximately 280,000 distinct CDR3 sequences, 30% to 35% of which are singletons, and under 1.2% rests with the top ten. General observations from the study: Tumor repertoires ranked between lymph nodes and nontumor tissue in diversity, with V and J gene preferences.

Regarding this clonotype: Antigen specificity is unknown.

This clonotype was sampled from a female donor with breast cancer. Some clones in this sample may be carry-over from other donors' samples. The sample taken for sequencing was axillary lymph node tissue. The J gene is TRBJ1-4, the V gene TRBV29-1; 9 positions agree with TRBD1. The CDR3 loop is CSVTTGGNEKLFF. In DNA, the CDR3 is TGCAGCGTTACGACAGGGGGGAATGAAAAACTGTTTTTT.